These 20 T cell receptor beta chains share one sample of origin, sequenced in a study of CD8+CD57+ T cells in acquired aplastic anemia. Patients picked for sequencing had shown CD8+CD57+ cell expansion detected by flow cytometry. CDR3 and TCR beta VDJ profiling relied on genomic DNA as the template. TCRdb called the reads again in MiXCR, with one record for every CDR3 protein. The table has about 190,000 distinct CDR3 sequences, roughly half seen once. The sample taken for sequencing was sorted CD4+, CD8+, or CD8+CD57+ T cells (not recorded which) from PBMCs. The origin of the receptors is a human donor with aplastic anemia.

The chain employs TRBV5-1 and TRBJ1-4; weak D call: TRBD1 (5 bases). The V end was cut by 5 bases, the J end by 10 bases, with 21 bases between. Germline lookup yields CDR1 SGHRS and CDR2 YFSETQ. The CDR3 is 15 amino acids. The CDR3 protein is CASSRNRDSDGKLFF. The CDR3 bases are TGCGCCAGCAGTAGGAACCGGGACTCAGACGGAAAACTGTTTTTT. Drawing the rest from reference TRBV5-1 and TRBJ1-4, the complete variable domain is KAGVTQTPRYLIKTRGQQVTLSCSPISGHRSVSWYQQTPGQGLQFLFEYFSETQRNKGNFPGRFSGRQFSNSRSEMNVSTLELGDSALYLCASSRNRDSDGKLFFGSGTQLSVL.

This clonotype was detected ten times or more. The chain combines TRBV5-1 with TRBJ1-1; D possibly corresponds to TRBD1 (6 bases). This CDR3 region has 14 residues. V was shortened by 4 bases and J by 1 base, with 11 bases between the two germline ends. Germline CDR1 SGHRS, CDR2 YFSETQ. The CDR3 nucleotides read TGCGCCAGCAGCAATCGGACAGCGAACACTGAAGCTTTCTTT. It translates to CASSNRTANTEAFF.

This clonotype came up many times. CDR3: CANRLAENTGELFF. For the CDR3, the DNA is TGTGCCAACCGGCTAGCGGAGAACACCGGGGAGCTGTTTTTT. This rearrangement joins TRBV7-9 to TRBJ2-2; TRBD2 aligns across 7 bases. The V segment lost 10 bases and the J segment 1 base; nucleotides outside the gene matches: 6. CDR3 length: 14 amino acids. Germline V CDR1 and CDR2: SEHNR, FQNEAQ (reference sequence).

The chain employs TRBV5-4 and TRBJ2-7, with D hard to call. The CDR3 is 12 residues long. Trimming removed 5 bases from V and 6 bases from J, with 12 bases in between. The germline CDR1 and CDR2 sequences are SGHNT and YYREEE (reference sequence). CDR3 nucleotide sequence: TGTGCCAGCAGTTCGGAAGCCCCCGAGCAGTACTTC. Translation gives CASSSEAPEQYF.

V usage is TRBV10-2 and J usage is TRBJ2-3; 8 positions agree with TRBD2. The J segment lost 4 bases and the V segment lost 0 bases, leaving 6 bases of the junction unmatched. CDR3 length: 16 amino acids. The germline CDR1 and CDR2 sequences are WSHSY and SAAADI. CDR3 bases: TGCGCCAGCAGTGAGTCTGGCGGGGGGTGGGCAGATACGCAGTATTTT. Amino acid sequence: CASSESGGGWADTQYF.

The chain joins TRBV7-9 to TRBJ2-7, with unresolved D. This CDR3 has 14 residues. Germline loops: CDR1 SEHNR, CDR2 FQNEAQ (reference sequence). V lost 1 base and J lost 7, with 14 bases in between. DNA of the CDR3: TGTGCCAGCAGCTTAGAGCACGGCCCCTCAGAGCAGTACTTC. Protein sequence: CASSLEHGPSEQYF. The full variable domain, with the rest looked up from reference TRBV7-9 and TRBJ2-7, is DTGVSQNPRHKITKRGQNVTFRCDPISEHNRLYWYRQTLGQGPEFLTYFQNEAQLEKSRLLSDRFSAERPKGSFSTLEIQRTEQGDSAMYLCASSLEHGPSEQYFGPGTRLTVT.

The gene calls are TRBV24-1 and TRBJ2-1; a possible D gene is TRBD1 (5 bases). Germline V lookup: CDR1 KGHDR, CDR2 SFDVKD. Trimming cost V 3 bases and J 10 bases, with 15 bases left between them. CDR3 length: 14 residues. DNA of the CDR3: TGTGCCACCAGTGATGCTGGCAGGGCCGGAGAGCAGTTCTTC. Amino acids: CATSDAGRAGEQFF.

This clonotype was counted many times. The chain employs TRBV15 and TRBJ1-5; D may be TRBD1 (5 bases). V lost 6 bases and J lost 7, with 13 bases in between. The germline V gene encodes CDR1 LNHNV and CDR2 YYDKDF (reference sequence). CDR3 length equals 13 residues. The DNA of the CDR3 is TGTGCCACCAGTATGGGGGTCCCCCAGCCCCAGCATTTT. Residues: CATSMGVPQPQHF.

This rearrangement joins TRBV12-3 or TRBV12-4 to TRBJ2-3; 9 bases line up with TRBD1. Germline trimming cut 7 bases from V and 1 base from J; bases unmatched to any gene: 3. This CDR3 spans 14 amino acids. The CDR3 loop is CASIQGAGTDTQYF. The CDR3 DNA sequence: TGTGCCAGCATACAGGGGGCGGGCACAGATACGCAGTATTTT.

This clonotype was found a few times. The chain uses TRBV5-6 and TRBJ2-7; no definite D call. Germline loops: CDR1 SGHDT, CDR2 YYEEEE. This CDR3 contains 14 residues. V lost 3 bases to trimming and J lost 3 bases, with 13 bases between them. The CDR3: CASSSSGVSYEQYF. CDR3 DNA sequence: TGTGCCAGCAGCTCCTCGGGTGTAAGCTACGAGCAGTACTTC.

The chain is built from TRBV5-5 and TRBJ1-2; 7 nucleotides agree with TRBD1. Unmatched junction bases numbered 11, after V lost 4 bases and J lost 8 bases. Germline CDR1 is SGHKS and CDR2 is YYEKEE (reference sequence). This CDR3 is 14 amino acids long. The CDR3 loop is CASSVSGTVRGYTF. The CDR3 bases are TGTGCCAGCAGCGTCTCCGGGACAGTTCGCGGCTACACCTTC.

This rearrangement joins TRBV7-2 to TRBJ2-5, with D tentatively TRBD2 (6 bases). The CDR3 is 13 residues long. The V and J ends lost 2 bases and 11 bases respectively, with 15 bases between them. Germline CDR1 reads SGHTA; CDR2 reads FQGNSA. DNA for the CDR3: TGTGCCAGCAGCTTATTTCGGGGCGCGGGGCAGTACTTC. This encodes CASSLFRGAGQYF.

The sample holds one count of this clonotype. The V gene is TRBV9, the J gene TRBJ2-1, with a possible D match to TRBD1 (6 bases). V gave up 3 bases and J gave up 9 bases, with 19 bases separating them. From germline, CDR1 is SGDLS and CDR2 YYNGEE. CDR3 length equals 15 residues. CDR3 amino acids: CASSALIGRGSEQFF. The CDR3, as DNA: TGTGCCAGCAGCGCCCTAATTGGCAGGGGATCTGAGCAGTTCTTC.

As to this clonotype: It is likely a read error, because the conserved phenylalanine at the end of the CDR3 is missing. The V call is TRBV2, the J call TRBJ2-1, with 7 bases aligning to TRBD1. Trimming took 5 bases from V and 0 from J; bases not matched to a gene: 4. The CDR3 has 15 amino acids. The germline gives CDR1 SNHLY, CDR2 FYNNEI. CDR3 DNA sequence: TGTGCCAGCAGTTGGGACAGAAACTCCTACAATGAGCAGTTCCTC. As protein: CASSWDRNSYNEQFL.

This clonotype was observed a handful of times. This chain joins TRBV30 and TRBJ2-3; the D gene is possibly TRBD2 (5 bases). The CDR3 totals 16 residues. Between the trimmed V and J ends, which lost 0 bases and 7 bases, there was a span of 20 bases. Germline lookup yields CDR1 GTSNPN and CDR2 SVGIG (reference sequence). The CDR3 bases are TGTGCCTGGAGTGTAAAGGTGGGAGTCGGATTAAATACGCAGTATTTT. It yields the protein CAWSVKVGVGLNTQYF.

For this clonotype: One end of the junction is discordant with germline, which a read error may explain. The chain recombines TRBV6-5 with TRBJ1-4; D not resolved. The germline CDR1 and CDR2 sequences are MNHEY and SVGAGI. This CDR3 spans 16 amino acids. CDR3 nucleotide sequence: TGCGCCAGCAGTTACTCCGAGATTTCAACTAATGAAAAACTGTTTTTT. Amino acid sequence: CASSYSEISTNEKLFF.

This clonotype was seen only a few times. This rearrangement joins TRBV2 to TRBJ2-3; 8 positions agree with TRBD2. The CDR3 spans 15 residues. Unmatched junction bases numbered 5, after V lost 6 bases and J lost 0 bases. Germline lookup yields CDR1 SNHLY and CDR2 FYNNEI. This CDR3 is CASRGLALSTDTQYF. DNA of the CDR3: TGTGCCAGCAGAGGACTAGCTTTAAGCACAGATACGCAGTATTTT.

This chain uses TRBV7-7 with TRBJ2-3; no firm D call. This CDR3 comprises 13 residues. Germline values: CDR1 SSHAT, CDR2 FNYEAQ (reference sequence). The V end lost 4 bases, the J end lost 0 bases, and 5 bases lay between the germline ends. The CDR3 here is CASSSESTDTQYF. The CDR3 DNA sequence: TGTGCCAGCAGCTCCGAGAGCACAGATACGCAGTATTTT.

A word on this clonotype: This sequence may be a read error, since a much larger clone differs from it by one base. The chain employs TRBV5-1 and TRBJ1-5, with D possibly being TRBD1 (5 bases). This CDR3 region has 16 residues. Germline V lookup: CDR1 SGHRS, CDR2 YFSETQ. For the CDR3, the DNA is TGCACCAGCAGCCTTGGCCCGGGGAGGGGAAATCAGCCCCAGCATTTT. It codes for CTSSLGPGRGNQPQHF.

V and J are TRBV2 and TRBJ2-7; 8 nucleotides align to TRBD1. The germline V gene has CDR1 SNHLY and CDR2 FYNNEI. Losses at the gene ends were 1 base for V and 2 bases for J; bases not matched to a gene: 1. This CDR3 has 14 residues. CDR3 in DNA: TGTGCCAGCAGTGAAGGGACAGGGACCTACGAGCAGTACTTC. The encoded protein is CASSEGTGTYEQYF.